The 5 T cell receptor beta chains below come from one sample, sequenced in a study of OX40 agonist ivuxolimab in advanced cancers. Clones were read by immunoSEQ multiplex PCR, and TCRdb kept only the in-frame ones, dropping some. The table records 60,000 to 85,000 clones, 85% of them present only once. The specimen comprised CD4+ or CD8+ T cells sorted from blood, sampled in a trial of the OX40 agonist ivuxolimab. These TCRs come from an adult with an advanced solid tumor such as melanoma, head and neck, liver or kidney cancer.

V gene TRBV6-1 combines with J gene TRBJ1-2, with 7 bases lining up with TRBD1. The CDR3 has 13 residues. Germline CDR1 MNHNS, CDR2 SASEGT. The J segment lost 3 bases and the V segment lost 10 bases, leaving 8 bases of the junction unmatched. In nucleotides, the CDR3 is TGTGCCACCAAACAGGGGACGGACTATGGCTACACCTTC. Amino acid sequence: CATKQGTDYGYTF.

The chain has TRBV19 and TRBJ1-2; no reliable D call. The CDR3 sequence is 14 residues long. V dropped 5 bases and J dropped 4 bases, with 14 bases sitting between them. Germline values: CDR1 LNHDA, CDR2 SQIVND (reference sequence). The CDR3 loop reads CASSALERFYGYTF. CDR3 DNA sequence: TGTGCCAGTAGTGCTCTCGAGAGGTTCTATGGCTACACCTTC.

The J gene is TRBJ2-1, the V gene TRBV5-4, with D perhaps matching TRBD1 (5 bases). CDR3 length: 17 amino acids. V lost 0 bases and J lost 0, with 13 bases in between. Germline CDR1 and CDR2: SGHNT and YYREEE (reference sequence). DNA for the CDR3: TGTGCCAGCAGCTTGGGACAGCCAAGGAGCTCCTACAATGAGCAGTTCTTC. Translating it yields CASSLGQPRSSYNEQFF.

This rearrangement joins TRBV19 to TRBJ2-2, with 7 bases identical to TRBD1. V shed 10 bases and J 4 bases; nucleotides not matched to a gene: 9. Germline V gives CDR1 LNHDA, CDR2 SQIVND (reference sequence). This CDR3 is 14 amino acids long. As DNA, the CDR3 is TGTGCCACTGTGGATAGGGGGCCCACCGGGGAGCTGTTTTTT. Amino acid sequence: CATVDRGPTGELFF.

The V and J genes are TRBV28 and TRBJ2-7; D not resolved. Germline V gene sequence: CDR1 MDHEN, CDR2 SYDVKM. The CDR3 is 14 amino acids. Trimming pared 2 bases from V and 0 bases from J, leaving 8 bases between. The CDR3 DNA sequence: TGTGCCAGCAGTTTAGATGCGAGCTCCTACGAGCAGTACTTC. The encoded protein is CASSLDASSYEQYF. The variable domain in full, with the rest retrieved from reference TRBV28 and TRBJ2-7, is DVKVTQSSRYLVKRTGEKVFLECVQDMDHENMFWYRQDPGLGLRLIYFSYDVKMKEKGDIPEGYSVSREKKERFSLILESASTNQTSMYLCASSLDASSYEQYFGPGTRLTVT.